This T cell receptor (beta chain) was captured in a study of CD8+ T cells in alopecia areata. Study as a whole: Female roughly 6-10-week-old C3H/HeJ recipients received skin from 6-12-month-old C3H/HeJ graft donors with spontaneous alopecia. Study-level findings and limits: For lesional scalp, especially alopecia totalis/universalis, clonality was higher than in normal scalp. Mice showed clearer TCR sharing than patients did, a gap that was possibly HLA-related. Sequencing of scalp tissue also captures the resident alphabeta T cells of normal skin.

Germline V gene data show CDR1 as NSQYPW and CDR2 as LRSPGD (reference sequence). This CDR3 contains 15 residues. The ends were cut back, 1 base at V and 1 base at J, with 9 bases in the middle. Notes on this clone: Its antigen is currently unknown. The gene symbols are mouse symbols. Read data end 4 residues before the CDR3 end; the end is taken from the germline J gene. The identical CDR3 is also encoded by other nucleotide sequences in the sample.

cDNA prepared by RNA extraction and subsequent reverse transcription served as the template for sequencing. The protocol was immunoSEQ multiplex PCR, while the TCRdb copy is restricted to in-frame clones and leaves out a portion. The profile covers over 100,000 clones, none occurring a single time. This chain uses TRBV1 with TRBJ2-4; either TRBD1 or TRBD2 may supply D (5 bases each). The specimen was lesional skin. The source of this sequence is a C3H/HeJ mouse with alopecia areata. The strain bears MHC haplotype H2-k. Here the CDR3 reads CTCSAGGAGQNTLYF. The part of the CDR3 DNA that was read is TGCACCTGCAGTGCAGGGGGCGCTGGTCAAAAC.